Listed below are T cell receptor beta chains from one sample, sequenced in a study of beta chain features in type 1 diabetes. Profiled with immunoSEQ multiplex PCR; TCRdb holds only in-frame clones, not every one. In the table there are about 620,000 clones, roughly 15% of which are singletons. The sample consisted of naive CD4+ T cells from blood. The receptors were sampled from a young man in good health. The CDR3 runs from the conserved cysteine through the conserved F or W. D genes are given only for firm matches. Not all rows give a size; the values are once, few, many and, for expanded clones, a class.

V,D,size,J,length,CDR3,DNA
TRBV5-1,.,few,TRBJ2-2,12,CASSLPAGELFF,TGCGCCAGCAGCTTGCCGGCCGGGGAGCTGTTTTTT
TRBV10-3,TRBD1,.,TRBJ1-1,11,CAISETDRAFF,TGTGCCATCAGTGAGACGGACAGGGCTTTCTTT
TRBV2,.,few,TRBJ2-6,12,CASTVGANVLTF,TGTGCCAGCACCGTAGGGGCCAACGTCCTGACTTTC
TRBV20-1,.,.,TRBJ1-2,10,CSARARDWTF,TGCAGTGCTAGGGCCCGGGACTGGACCTTC
TRBV18,.,.,TRBJ2-7,17,CASSPQGRGAGRYEQYF,TGTGCCAGCTCACCACAGGGGCGAGGGGCGGGAAGATACGAGCAGTACTTC
TRBV11-2,TRBD1,few,TRBJ1-2,15,CASSIGQGEIYGYTF,TGTGCCAGCAGCATCGGACAGGGAGAAATCTATGGCTACACCTTC
TRBV4-1,.,.,TRBJ2-7,15,CASSQTGTASYEQYF,TGTGCCAGCAGCCAAACCGGGACGGCGTCCTACGAGCAGTACTTC
TRBV11-2,TRBD1,few,TRBJ1-1,15,CASSTTTGMNTEAFF,TGTGCCAGCAGCACCACGACAGGGATGAACACTGAAGCTTTCTTT
TRBV5-4,.,few,TRBJ2-5,15,CASSLAGGGQETQYF,TGTGCCAGCAGCTTGGCCGGAGGGGGCCAGGAGACCCAGTACTTC
TRBV5-4,TRBD2,.,TRBJ2-7,16,CASSLRVGSGSYEQYF,TGTGCCAGCAGCTTACGTGTGGGTAGCGGGAGCTACGAGCAGTACTTC
TRBV9,TRBD2,few,TRBJ2-3,15,CASSVQAGDFDTQYF,TGTGCCAGCAGCGTACAAGCGGGAGATTTTGATACGCAGTATTTT
TRBV20-1,.,.,TRBJ2-7,9,CSASYEQYF,TGCAGTGCTAGCTACGAGCAGTACTTC
TRBV10-3,TRBD1,few,TRBJ1-1,17,CAISESRTGGRNTEAFF,TGTGCCATCAGTGAGTCAAGGACAGGGGGCAGGAACACTGAAGCTTTCTTT
TRBV28,TRBD1,few,TRBJ2-7,15,CASTTGTAIPYEQYF,TGTGCCAGCACGACCGGGACAGCAATTCCCTACGAGCAGTACTTC
TRBV28,.,few,TRBJ2-7,11,CASRATYEQYF,TGTGCCAGCAGGGCTACCTACGAGCAGTACTTC
TRBV30,TRBD2,few,TRBJ2-1,13,CAWGIAGYNEQFF,TGTGCCTGGGGGATAGCGGGTTACAATGAGCAGTTCTTC
TRBV9,.,few,TRBJ2-2,12,CASSVGSSRLFF,TGTGCCAGCAGCGTTGGGTCCTCAAGGCTGTTTTTT
TRBV28,.,.,TRBJ1-6,15,CASSLGGAWNSPLHF,TGTGCCAGCAGTTTGGGCGGGGCTTGGAATTCACCCCTCCACTTT
TRBV9,.,few,TRBJ2-7,17,CASSLSEGPGGIHEQYF,TGTGCCAGCAGCCTCAGTGAAGGGCCCGGAGGGATACACGAGCAGTACTTC
TRBV5-6,TRBD1,.,TRBJ1-5,15,CASSFQTGGNQPQHF,TGTGCCAGCAGCTTTCAAACAGGGGGCAATCAGCCCCAGCATTTT
TRBV29-1,.,few,TRBJ1-1,13,CSVAPRLGAEAFF,TGCAGCGTTGCACCGAGGTTAGGGGCTGAAGCTTTCTTT
TRBV7-2,TRBD2,few,TRBJ2-7,13,CASSRGRTYEQYF,TGTGCCAGCAGCCGCGGGAGAACCTACGAGCAGTACTTC
TRBV25-1,.,few,TRBJ2-5,14,CASSVAERGETQYF,TGTGCCAGCAGTGTGGCGGAGAGAGGAGAGACCCAGTACTTC
TRBV2,TRBD1,.,TRBJ2-5,14,CASSSPGGLETQYF,TGTGCCAGCAGTTCTCCAGGGGGCTTAGAGACCCAGTACTTC
TRBV29-1,.,few,TRBJ1-3,16,CSVATVVTASGNTIYF,TGCAGCGTTGCAACAGTGGTAACAGCCTCTGGAAACACCATATATTTT
TRBV12-5,.,few,TRBJ1-2,14,CASGFGNRDYGYTF,TGTGCTAGTGGTTTTGGGAACAGGGACTATGGCTACACCTTC
TRBV4-3,TRBD1,.,TRBJ1-3,13,CASSLRQGDTIYF,TGCGCCAGCAGCTTACGACAGGGGGACACCATATATTTT
TRBV13,TRBD1,few,TRBJ2-1,15,CASSPRDRGLGEQFF,TGTGCCAGCAGCCCACGGGACAGGGGGCTCGGTGAGCAGTTCTTC
TRBV6-5,.,few,TRBJ1-2,15,CASSYSSKRGYGYTF,TGTGCCAGCAGTTACTCGAGTAAGCGGGGCTATGGCTACACCTTC
TRBV5-4,.,few,TRBJ1-2,13,CASTRDTGYGYTF,TGTGCCAGCACCCGGGACACGGGCTATGGCTACACCTTC
TRBV7-8,.,few,TRBJ1-1,13,CASSPSENTEAFF,TGTGCCAGCAGCCCCTCAGAGAACACTGAAGCTTTCTTT
TRBV12-5,TRBD1,few,TRBJ2-1,13,CASGFLDRGEQFF,TGTGCTAGTGGTTTCCTGGACAGGGGGGAGCAGTTCTTC
TRBV5-1,.,few,TRBJ1-2,17,CASSPREGPSPNYGYTF,TGCGCCAGCAGCCCAAGGGAGGGGCCGAGTCCGAACTATGGCTACACCTTC
TRBV7-2,TRBD2,few,TRBJ2-7,15,CASSLLAGGPHEQYF,TGTGCCAGCAGCTTGTTAGCGGGAGGGCCCCACGAGCAGTACTTC
TRBV14,.,once,TRBJ1-3,18,CASSKLGQAQRTGNTIYF,TGTGCCAGCAGCAAGCTGGGGCAGGCTCAGAGAACTGGAAACACCATATATTTT
TRBV4-3,.,.,TRBJ2-2,16,CASSQDPGAGTGELFF,TGCGCCAGCAGCCAAGATCCGGGGGCGGGCACCGGGGAGCTGTTTTTT
TRBV7-8,.,.,TRBJ1-2,15,CASSLGRARSYGYTF,TGTGCCAGCAGCTTAGGCAGGGCCCGGAGCTATGGCTACACCTTC
TRBV5-1,.,.,TRBJ2-4,15,CASSSLGTAKNIQYF,TGCGCCAGCAGTAGCCTGGGAACGGCCAAAAACATTCAGTACTTC
TRBV25-1,.,.,TRBJ1-1,12,CASSEGYTEAFF,TGTGCCAGCAGTGAAGGATACACTGAAGCTTTCTTT
TRBV7-2,TRBD1,few,TRBJ1-1,15,CASSPRTGTGTEAFF,TGTGCCAGCAGCCCAAGGACAGGGACGGGCACTGAAGCTTTCTTT
TRBV2,.,few,TRBJ1-5,11,CASSNNQPQHF,TGTGCCAGCAGCAACAATCAGCCCCAGCATTTT